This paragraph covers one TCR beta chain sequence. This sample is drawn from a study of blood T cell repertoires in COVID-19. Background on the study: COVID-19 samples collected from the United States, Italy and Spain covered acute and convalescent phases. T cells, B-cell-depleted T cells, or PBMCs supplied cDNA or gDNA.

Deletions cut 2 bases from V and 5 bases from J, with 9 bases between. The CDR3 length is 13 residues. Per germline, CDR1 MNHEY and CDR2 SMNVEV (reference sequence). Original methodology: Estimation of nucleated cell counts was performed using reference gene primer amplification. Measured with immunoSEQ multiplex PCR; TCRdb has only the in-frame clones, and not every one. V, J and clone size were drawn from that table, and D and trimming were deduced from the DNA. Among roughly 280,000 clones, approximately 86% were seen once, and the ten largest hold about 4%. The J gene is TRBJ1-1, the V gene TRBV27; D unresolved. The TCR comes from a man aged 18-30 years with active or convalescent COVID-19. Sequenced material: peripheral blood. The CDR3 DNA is TGTGCCAGCAGTTTAACGAGGTGGACTGAAGCTTTCTTT. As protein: CASSLTRWTEAFF.